This TCR beta chain came from a study of shared clonotypes between healthy human individuals. Across the study: Plates per donor: three CD4 naive, three CD4 memory, two CD8 naive, one CD8 memory.

Genomic DNA of each subset was evenly split across several immunoSEQ plates. Data came from immunoSEQ multiplex PCR; TCRdb stores just in-frame clones and leaves some out. The sample lists approximately 500,000 clones, about 95% occurring once. This CDR3 contains 15 residues. From germline, CDR1 is LNHDA and CDR2 SQIVND (reference sequence). The ends were cut back, 5 bases at V and 8 bases at J, with 18 bases in the middle. This TCR was sampled from a woman in her twenties or thirties in good health. V gene TRBV19 combines with J gene TRBJ1-4; no clear D gene. Sequences were obtained from naive CD4+ T cells sorted from blood. The subset denotes: CD45RA+ positively selected. CDR3 sequence reads: CASSSSGPWWEKLFF. The CDR3 nucleotides read TGTGCCAGTAGTTCCTCCGGACCGTGGTGGGAAAAACTGTTTTTT.